The 10 T cell receptor beta chains listed next were all sequenced from one sample in a study of Tregs in tolerant kidney transplant recipients. Using immunoSEQ multiplex PCR, the repertoire was profiled, and TCRdb retains in-frame clones only, with some absent. Of under 80,000 clones in the sample, roughly 88% were seen once. The sample consisted of Tregs from blood, taken before the transplant. These receptors were obtained from a human donor who received a combined kidney and bone marrow transplant.

This clone was detected a few times. This chain connects TRBV9 to TRBJ2-1; 9 bases align to TRBD2. CDR3 length equals 16 residues. The germline gives CDR1 SGDLS, CDR2 YYNGEE. V dropped 2 bases and J dropped 5; count of bases not matched to a gene: 8. The CDR3 spells CASSVTSGIYHNEQFF. In DNA form, the CDR3 reads TGTGCCAGCAGCGTGACTAGCGGTATATACCACAATGAGCAGTTCTTC.

The J gene is TRBJ1-2, the V gene TRBV7-2; no reliable D call. Germline CDR1 reads SGHTA; CDR2 reads FQGNSA. The CDR3 is 15 residues long. V gave up 1 base and J gave up 0 bases, with 9 bases separating them. The CDR3 loop reads CASSLDRSANYGYTF. The CDR3, as DNA: TGTGCCAGCAGCTTAGACCGGTCAGCTAACTATGGCTACACCTTC.

The J gene is TRBJ2-7, the V gene TRBV28, with 9 positions matching TRBD1. Germline loops: CDR1 MDHEN, CDR2 SYDVKM. J lost 2 bases, V lost 7 bases, and 18 bases had no gene match. The CDR3 runs to 18 residues. CDR3 bases: TGTGCCAGCAATACCCCCGGGACAGGGCATTCCCTTGCCTACGAGCAGTACTTC. Residues: CASNTPGTGHSLAYEQYF.

The chain uses TRBV18 and TRBJ2-2, with D possibly TRBD1 on 5 matching bases. Per germline, CDR1 KGHSH and CDR2 LQKENI. This CDR3 has 14 amino acids. The germline V and J ends were trimmed by 3 bases and 1 base, with 6 bases remaining between them. The CDR3 region is CASSPQGNTGELFF. The DNA for the CDR3 is TGTGCCAGCTCACCTCAGGGGAACACCGGGGAGCTGTTTTTT.

This clone came up once. The chain's CDR3 is CASSSHGTTSYEQYF. The CDR3 DNA reads as TGTGCCAGCAGTTCCCATGGGACTACCTCCTACGAGCAGTACTTC. The chain combines TRBV7-6 with TRBJ2-5; 7 nucleotides match TRBD2. The closer fit of TRBJ2-7 to the DNA end suggests the J call may be wrong. The germline gives CDR1 SGHVS, CDR2 FNYEAQ. The CDR3 extends over 15 amino acids.

The genes are TRBV18 and TRBJ1-5; 10 bases line up with TRBD1. Germline trimming cut 9 bases from V and 4 bases from J; bases unmatched to any gene: 6. The CDR3 runs to 14 residues. CDR1 and CDR2 from the germline V gene are KGHSH and LQKENI. The CDR3: CASKGQGINQPQHF. The CDR3 DNA sequence: TGTGCCAGTAAGGGACAGGGGATTAATCAGCCCCAGCATTTT.

The J gene is TRBJ2-5, the V gene TRBV5-4, with 12 bases lining up with TRBD2. Per the germline V gene, CDR1 is SGHNT and CDR2 is YYREEE (reference sequence). Trimming took 4 bases from V and 5 from J; bases not matched to a gene: 6. This CDR3 comprises 15 residues. CDR3 residues: CASSATSGSGETQYF. In DNA, the CDR3 is TGTGCCAGCAGCGCGACTAGCGGGAGCGGGGAGACCCAGTACTTC.

The chain carries TRBV19 and TRBJ2-4; D might be TRBD1 or TRBD2, each matching 5 bases. Trimming removed 3 bases at V and 1 base at J, with 19 bases between. CDR3 length equals 18 residues. CDR1 is LNHDA, CDR2 SQIVND, per germline (reference sequence). CDR3 in DNA: TGTGCCAGTAGTATGGGGACGGTCTCTTCTCTCGCCAAAAACATTCAGTACTTC. Its translation is CASSMGTVSSLAKNIQYF.

J is TRBJ2-2 and V is TRBV6-5; 7 positions agree with TRBD1. Germline CDR1 MNHEY, CDR2 SVGAGI. The CDR3 consists of 16 residues. V trimming: 4 bases; J trimming: 1 base; junction bases outside the gene matches: 6. The CDR3 here is CASSLRTGRNTGELFF. CDR3 coding DNA: TGTGCCAGCAGTTTACGGACAGGAAGGAACACCGGGGAGCTGTTTTTT.

The chain carries TRBV19 and TRBJ2-5; 11 bases match TRBD2. Trimming took 4 bases from V and 4 from J; bases not matched to a gene: 2. Germline CDR1 is LNHDA and CDR2 is SQIVND (reference sequence). The CDR3 is made up of 14 amino acids. The CDR3 region has the DNA TGTGCCAGTAGTACTAGCGGGGGGCTAGAGACCCAGTACTTC. Residues: CASSTSGGLETQYF.